The present TCR beta chain was sequenced within a study of blood T cell repertoires in COVID-19. Overall study context: COVID-19 samples, acute and convalescent, were from the United States, Italy and Spain.

In the authors' methods: Counts of nucleated cells, estimated from reference gene primer amplification, were obtained. Measured with immunoSEQ multiplex PCR; TCRdb has only the in-frame clones, and not every one. V and J calls and clone size are as listed in that table; D and trimming were resolved from the DNA. This table holds approximately 190,000 clones, about 88% found once. Trimming removed 2 bases from V and 10 bases from J; junction bases left unmatched: 7. The germline gives CDR1 LNHDA, CDR2 SQIVND (reference sequence). The length of the CDR3 is 14 residues. Material: PBMCs or T cells enriched from blood (not recorded which). The source is a middle-aged woman in a cohort exposed to, infected with or recovered from COVID-19 (not recorded which). The chain employs TRBV19 and TRBJ2-1, with TRBD2 matching over 8 bases. This CDR3 is CASSIMASGLEQFF. CDR3 DNA: TGTGCCAGTAGTATAATGGCTAGCGGGCTGGAGCAGTTCTTC.